This T cell receptor (beta chain) originates from a study of cytomegalovirus exposure and HLA in healthy donors. PCR used 60 Vbeta primers and 13 Jbeta primers. Repertoires were generated with immunoSEQ multiplex PCR, while TCRdb's copy carries only in-frame clones and drops some. The repertoire consists of 110,000 to 150,000 clones, with roughly 80% occurring once and the leading ten covering roughly 4%. CDR1 is MNHEY and CDR2 is SVGAGI in the germline V gene. This CDR3 has 13 amino acids. V lost 1 base to trimming and J lost 8 bases, with 11 bases between them. Sequencing used PBMCs. The clonotype was recovered from a woman aged 35 to 49 in good health and CMV-seropositive. This chain connects TRBV6-5 to TRBJ1-2; D perhaps matches TRBD1 (6 bases). CDR3 DNA sequence: TGTGCCAGCAGTTACTGGCAGGGGAGAGGCTACACCTTC. Translated: CASSYWQGRGYTF.